The text below deals with one T cell receptor (beta chain). Its antigen remains unknown. Source study methods: ImmunoSEQ only sent back junction sequences with no quality scores, so filtering was done differently. Only in-frame clones appear in the TCRdb table, and some are missing; sequencing was by immunoSEQ multiplex PCR. The V and J calls and the clone size are those of that table, but D and trimming were determined from the DNA. The repertoire holds roughly 1,500,000 clones, with roughly 98% as singletons. The entry originates in a study of shared clonotypes between healthy human individuals. Turning to the study itself: Those who served as donors were a couple of women and three men between the ages of 18 and 49. The study, taken as a whole, reports: Donor clonotype sharing was expected to depend on sequencing depth. Clonotypes which were not shared had lower generation probabilities than clonotypes that all four donors shared.

Trimming shortened V by 3 bases and J by 8 bases, and 11 bases separated the two germline ends. The germline gives CDR1 LNHDA, CDR2 SQIVND (reference sequence). CDR3 length equals 13 residues. Sequencing was carried out using naive CD4+ T cells sorted from blood. Subset described: CD45RA+ positively selected. This receptor was taken from a man aged 25 to 45 in good health. The rearrangement joins TRBV19 to TRBJ2-1; D unclear. The CDR3 nucleotides read TGTGCCAGTAGTATGAATTACCTTCATGAGCAGTTCTTC. Translating it yields CASSMNYLHEQFF.